This entry describes one TCR beta chain. Here immunoSEQ multiplex PCR was the method, and the copy in TCRdb shows in-frame clones only, minus some. The repertoire consists of just over 80,000 clones, with 81% occurring once and the leading ten covering roughly two fifths. This sample is drawn from a study of blood T cell repertoires in COVID-19. Turning to the study itself: The United States, Italy and Spain supplied acute and convalescent COVID-19 samples.

V was trimmed by 4 bases and J by 9 bases, leaving 16 bases between them. The length of the CDR3 is 14 residues. The germline V gene encodes CDR1 PRHDT and CDR2 FYEKMQ (reference sequence). V gene TRBV13 combines with J gene TRBJ2-1, with D hard to call. The sequence derives from a man older than 75 with acute or convalescent COVID-19. Sequenced material: peripheral blood. CDR3 region: CASSSNLARGEQFF. The CDR3 nucleotides are TGTGCCAGCAGCTCGAACTTAGCTAGAGGTGAGCAGTTCTTC.